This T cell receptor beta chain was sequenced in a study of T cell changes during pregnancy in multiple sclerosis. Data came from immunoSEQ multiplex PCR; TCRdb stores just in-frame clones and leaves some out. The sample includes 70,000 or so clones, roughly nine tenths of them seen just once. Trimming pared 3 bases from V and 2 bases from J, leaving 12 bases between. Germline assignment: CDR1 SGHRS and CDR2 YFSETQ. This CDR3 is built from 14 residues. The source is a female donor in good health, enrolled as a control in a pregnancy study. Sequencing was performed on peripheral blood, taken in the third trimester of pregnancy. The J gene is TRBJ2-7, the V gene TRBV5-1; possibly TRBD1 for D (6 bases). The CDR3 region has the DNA TGCGCCAGCAGCTATTCAGGGGATACCTACGAGCAGTACTTC. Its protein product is CASSYSGDTYEQYF.